The sequence of this T cell receptor (beta chain) was determined in a study of T cells in Graves' hyperthyroidism and ophthalmopathy. It was 8 to 10 ml of fresh peripheral blood that supplied the PBMCs. Worth noting for this clonotype: Its antigen remains unknown.

TCR beta CDR3 regions were amplified from RNA. HTBI primers were used for first-round RT-PCR of the TCR CDR3. TCRdb reprocessed the multiplex PCR reads via MiXCR and lists one record per CDR3 protein. The sample includes hundreds of thousands of distinct CDR3 sequences, less than 25% of them seen just once. The CDR3 has 13 amino acids. Germline CDR1 reads SGHAT; CDR2 reads FQNNGV. The germline V and J ends were trimmed by 11 bases and 5 bases, with 18 bases remaining between them. Study-wide findings and caveats: Using 13 V-J features, a model discriminated ophthalmopathy from stable hyperthyroidism. Blood samples included most of the expanded thyroid clonotypes exceeding 0.001.

This TCR was recovered from a man in his thirties or forties with Graves' ophthalmopathy. The source material was blood. The chain carries TRBV11-2 and TRBJ2-5; D remains unclear. CDR3 protein: CAGSFGSTETQYF. The CDR3 region has the DNA TGTGCCGGTTCGTTCGGTAGCACCGAGACCCAGTACTTC. The whole variable domain, filled in from reference TRBV11-2 and TRBJ2-5, reads EAGVAQSPRYKIIEKRQSVAFWCNPISGHATLYWYQQILGQGPKLLIQFQNNGVVDDSQLPKDRFSAERLKGVDSTLKIQPAKLEDSAVYLCAGSFGSTETQYFGPGTRLLVL.